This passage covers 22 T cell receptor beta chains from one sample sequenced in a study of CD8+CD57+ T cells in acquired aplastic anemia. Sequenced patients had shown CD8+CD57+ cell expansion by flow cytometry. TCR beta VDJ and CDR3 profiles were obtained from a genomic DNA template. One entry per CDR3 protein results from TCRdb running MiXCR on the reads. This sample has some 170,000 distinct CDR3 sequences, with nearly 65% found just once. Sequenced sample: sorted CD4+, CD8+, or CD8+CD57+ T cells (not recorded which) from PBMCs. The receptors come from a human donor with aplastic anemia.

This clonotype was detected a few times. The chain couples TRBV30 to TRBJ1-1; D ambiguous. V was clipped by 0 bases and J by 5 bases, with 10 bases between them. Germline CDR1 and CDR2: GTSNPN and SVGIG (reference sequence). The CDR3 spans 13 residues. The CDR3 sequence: CAWSVTQGTEAFF. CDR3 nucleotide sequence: TGTGCCTGGAGTGTTACCCAAGGGACTGAAGCTTTCTTT. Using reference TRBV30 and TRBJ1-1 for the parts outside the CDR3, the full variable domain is SQTIHQWPATLVQPVGSPLSLECTVEGTSNPNLYWYRQAAGRGLQLLFYSVGIGQISSEVPQNLSASRPQDRQFILSSKKLLLSDSGFYLCAWSVTQGTEAFFGQGTRLTVV.

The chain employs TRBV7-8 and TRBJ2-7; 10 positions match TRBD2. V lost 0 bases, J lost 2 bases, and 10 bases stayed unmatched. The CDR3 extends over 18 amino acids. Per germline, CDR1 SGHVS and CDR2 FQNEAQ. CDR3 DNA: TGTGCCAGCAGCTTAGCTGGCGTAGCGGGAGGACTACCCTACGAGCAGTACTTC. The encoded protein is CASSLAGVAGGLPYEQYF.

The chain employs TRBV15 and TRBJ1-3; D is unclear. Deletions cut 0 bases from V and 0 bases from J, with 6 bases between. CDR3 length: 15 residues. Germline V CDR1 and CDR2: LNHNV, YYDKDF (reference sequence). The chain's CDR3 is CATSRESGSGNTIYF. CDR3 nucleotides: TGTGCCACCAGCAGAGAGAGTGGCTCTGGAAACACCATATATTTT.

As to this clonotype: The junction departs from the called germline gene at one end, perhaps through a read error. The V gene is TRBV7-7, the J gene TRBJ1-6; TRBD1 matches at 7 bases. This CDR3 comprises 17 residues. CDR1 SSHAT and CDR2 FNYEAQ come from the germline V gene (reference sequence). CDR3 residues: CASSLPKWDSNNSPLHF. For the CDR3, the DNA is TGTGCTAGCAGCTTACCGAAATGGGACAGCAATAATTCACCCCTCCACTTT.

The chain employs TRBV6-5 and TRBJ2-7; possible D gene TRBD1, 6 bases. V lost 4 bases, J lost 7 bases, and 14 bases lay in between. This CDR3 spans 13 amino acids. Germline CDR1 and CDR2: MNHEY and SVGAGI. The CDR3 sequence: CASSSTGPLEQYF. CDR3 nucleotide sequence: TGTGCCAGCAGTTCGACAGGCCCCTTGGAGCAGTACTTC.

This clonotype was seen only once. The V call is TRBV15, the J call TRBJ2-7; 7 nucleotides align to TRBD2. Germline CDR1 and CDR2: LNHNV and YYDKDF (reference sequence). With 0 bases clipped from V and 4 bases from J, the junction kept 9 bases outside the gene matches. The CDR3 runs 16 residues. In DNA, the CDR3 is TGTGCCACCAGCAGAGATGGGGCGGGAGTTGGGTACGAGCAGTACTTC. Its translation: CATSRDGAGVGYEQYF.

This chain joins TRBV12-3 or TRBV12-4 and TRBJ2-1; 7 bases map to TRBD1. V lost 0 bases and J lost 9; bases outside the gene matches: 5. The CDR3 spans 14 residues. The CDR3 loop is CASSLAGQGVEQFF. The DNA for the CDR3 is TGTGCCAGCAGTTTAGCGGGCCAGGGGGTTGAGCAGTTCTTC.

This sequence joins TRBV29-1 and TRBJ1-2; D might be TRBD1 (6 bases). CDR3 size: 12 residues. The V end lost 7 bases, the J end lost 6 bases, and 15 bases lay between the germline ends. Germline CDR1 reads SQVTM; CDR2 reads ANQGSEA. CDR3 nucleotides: TGCAGCGGAGAAGGGGGTGGCGATGGCTACACCTTC. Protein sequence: CSGEGGGDGYTF.

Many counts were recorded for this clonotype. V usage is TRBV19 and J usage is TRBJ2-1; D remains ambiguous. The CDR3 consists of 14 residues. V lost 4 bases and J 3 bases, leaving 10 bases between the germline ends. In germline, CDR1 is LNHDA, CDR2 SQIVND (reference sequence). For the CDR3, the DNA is TGTGCCAGTAGTACCCGGACCCTCTACAATGAGCAGTTCTTC. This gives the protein CASSTRTLYNEQFF.

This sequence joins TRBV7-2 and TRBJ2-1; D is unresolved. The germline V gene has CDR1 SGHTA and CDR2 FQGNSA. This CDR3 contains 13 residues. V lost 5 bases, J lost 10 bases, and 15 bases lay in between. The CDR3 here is CASSPRSGYEQFF. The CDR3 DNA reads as TGTGCCAGCAGCCCCCGGTCCGGGTACGAGCAGTTCTTC.

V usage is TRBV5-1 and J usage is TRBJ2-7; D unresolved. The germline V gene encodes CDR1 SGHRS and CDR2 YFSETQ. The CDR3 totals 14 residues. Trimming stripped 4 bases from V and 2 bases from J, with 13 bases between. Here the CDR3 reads CASSLLSGTYEQYF. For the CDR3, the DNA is TGCGCCAGCAGCCTCCTATCGGGTACCTACGAGCAGTACTTC.

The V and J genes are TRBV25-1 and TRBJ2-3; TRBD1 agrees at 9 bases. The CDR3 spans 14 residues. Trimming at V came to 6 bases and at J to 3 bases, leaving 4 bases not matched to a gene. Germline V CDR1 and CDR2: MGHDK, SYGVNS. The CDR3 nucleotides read TGTGCCAGCAGGGGACAGGGAAAGACAGATACGCAGTATTTT. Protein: CASRGQGKTDTQYF.

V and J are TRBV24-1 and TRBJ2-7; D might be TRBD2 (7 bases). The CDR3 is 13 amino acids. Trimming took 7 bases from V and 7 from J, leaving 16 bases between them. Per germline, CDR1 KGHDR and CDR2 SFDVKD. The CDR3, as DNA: TGTGCCACCAGCGACTGGGGGGGCGGGGAGCAGTACTTC. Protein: CATSDWGGGEQYF.

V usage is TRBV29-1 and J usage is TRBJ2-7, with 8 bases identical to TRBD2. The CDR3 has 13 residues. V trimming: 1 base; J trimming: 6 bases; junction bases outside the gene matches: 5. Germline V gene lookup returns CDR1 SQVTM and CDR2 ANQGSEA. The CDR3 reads CSVEVVAGGEQYF. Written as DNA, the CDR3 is TGCAGCGTTGAAGTGGTTGCGGGGGGCGAGCAGTACTTC.

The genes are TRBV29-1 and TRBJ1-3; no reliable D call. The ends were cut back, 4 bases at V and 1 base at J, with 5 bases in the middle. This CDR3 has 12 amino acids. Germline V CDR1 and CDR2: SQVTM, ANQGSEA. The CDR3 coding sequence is TGCAGCGTTGGGAATTCTGGAAACACCATATATTTT. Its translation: CSVGNSGNTIYF.

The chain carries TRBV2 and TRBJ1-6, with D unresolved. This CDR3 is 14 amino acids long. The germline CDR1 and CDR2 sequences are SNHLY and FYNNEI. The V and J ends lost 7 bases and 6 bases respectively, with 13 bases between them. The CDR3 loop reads CASKGGQVNSPLHF. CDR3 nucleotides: TGTGCCAGCAAGGGAGGGCAGGTTAATTCACCCCTCCACTTT. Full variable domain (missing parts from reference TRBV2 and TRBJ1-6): EPEVTQTPSHQVTQMGQEVILRCVPISNHLYFYWYRQILGQKVEFLVSFYNNEISEKSEIFDDQFSVERPDGSNFTLKIRSTKLEDSAMYFCASKGGQVNSPLHFGNGTRLTVT.

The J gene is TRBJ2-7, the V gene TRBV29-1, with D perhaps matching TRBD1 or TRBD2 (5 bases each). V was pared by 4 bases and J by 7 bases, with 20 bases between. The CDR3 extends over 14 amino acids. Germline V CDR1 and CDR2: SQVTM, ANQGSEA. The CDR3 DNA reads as TGCAGCGTTGGTGTGGGGCCGTACGGCGGGGAGCAGTACTTC. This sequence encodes CSVGVGPYGGEQYF.

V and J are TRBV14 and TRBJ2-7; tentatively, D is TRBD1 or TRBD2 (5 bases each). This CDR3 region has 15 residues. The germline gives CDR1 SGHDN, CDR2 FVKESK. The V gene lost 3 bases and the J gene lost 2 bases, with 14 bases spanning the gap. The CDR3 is CASSQGRTGPYEQYF. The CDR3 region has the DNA TGTGCCAGCAGCCAGGGACGGACGGGGCCCTACGAGCAGTACTTC.

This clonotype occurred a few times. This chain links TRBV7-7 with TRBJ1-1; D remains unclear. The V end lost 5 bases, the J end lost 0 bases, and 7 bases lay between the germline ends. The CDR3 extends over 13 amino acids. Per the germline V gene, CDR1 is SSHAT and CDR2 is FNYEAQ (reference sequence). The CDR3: CASSRDLNTEAFF. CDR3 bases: TGTGCCAGCAGCAGGGATTTGAACACTGAAGCTTTCTTT.

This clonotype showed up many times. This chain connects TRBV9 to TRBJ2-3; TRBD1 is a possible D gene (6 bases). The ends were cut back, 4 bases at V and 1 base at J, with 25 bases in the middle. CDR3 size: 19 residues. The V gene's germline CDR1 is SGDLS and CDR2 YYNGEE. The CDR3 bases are TGTGCCAGCAGCCCAACTAGTCCCGGGACAAGATATCGCACAGATACGCAGTATTTT. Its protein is CASSPTSPGTRYRTDTQYF.

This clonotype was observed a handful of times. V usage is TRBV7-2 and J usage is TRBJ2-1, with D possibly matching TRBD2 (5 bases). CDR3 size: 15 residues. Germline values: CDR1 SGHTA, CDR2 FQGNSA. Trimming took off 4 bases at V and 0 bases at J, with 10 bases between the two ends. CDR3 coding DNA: TGTGCCAGCAGCTCAGAGGGCAGCTCCTACAATGAGCAGTTCTTC. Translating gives CASSSEGSSYNEQFF.

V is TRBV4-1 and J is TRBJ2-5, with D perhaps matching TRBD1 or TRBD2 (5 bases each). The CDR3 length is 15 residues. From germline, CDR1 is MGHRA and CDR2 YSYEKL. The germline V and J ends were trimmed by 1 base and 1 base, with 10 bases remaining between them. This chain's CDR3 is CASSQGGNSQETQYF. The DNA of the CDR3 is TGCGCCAGCAGCCAAGGGGGGAACAGCCAAGAGACCCAGTACTTC.